This TCR beta chain was identified during a study of blood T cell repertoires in COVID-19. As for the study in general: Both acute and convalescent COVID-19 samples were obtained from the United States, Italy and Spain.

This clone turned up a few times. The method was immunoSEQ multiplex PCR; TCRdb's version includes in-frame clones alone and lacks a portion of them. The data hold approximately 250,000 clones, with around 84% observed a single time. The receptor's source is a man between 60 and 75 years old with acute or convalescent COVID-19. Sequencing was carried out using peripheral blood.

CDR3 in amino acids: CASSFSNMGYTF. CDR3 bases: TGTGCCAGCAGCTTCAGTAATATGGGCTACACCTTC. V gene TRBV7-9 combines with J gene TRBJ1-2; D ambiguous. Germline CDR1 SEHNR, CDR2 FQNEAQ (reference sequence). The V and J ends lost 3 bases and 8 bases respectively, with 10 bases between them. CDR3 length: 12 residues.